This TCR beta chain was retrieved from a study of breast tumors, draining lymph nodes, adjacent tissues. Via MiXCR, TCRdb re-called the multiplex PCR reads, giving one row per CDR3 protein. This table has about 14,000 distinct CDR3 sequences, roughly 52% appearing once. As to this clonotype: The junction departs from germline at one end; a sequencing error may be responsible.

Germline CDR1 reads MNHNY; CDR2 reads SVGAGI (reference sequence). The CDR3 consists of 13 residues. Sequencing used tumor-adjacent breast tissue. This chain uses TRBV6-6 with TRBJ2-2; D possibly corresponds to TRBD2 (5 bases). The TCR was taken from a female donor with breast cancer. Some clones in this sample may be carry-over from other donors' samples. The CDR3: CASGRANTGKLFF. The CDR3 DNA sequence: TGTGCCAGCGGGCGCGCGAACACCGGGAAGCTGTTCTTT.